These 9 T cell receptor beta chains were all obtained from the same sample, sequenced in a study of T cells in Graves' hyperthyroidism and ophthalmopathy. The CDR3 regions of TCR beta were amplified from RNA transcripts. The HTBI set primed first-round TCR CDR3 RT-PCR. MiXCR was run by TCRdb on the multiplex PCR reads, yielding one entry per CDR3 protein. The repertoire holds some 350,000 distinct CDR3 sequences, with 15% as singletons. The sequencing input was blood. All receptors derive from a woman aged 55-70 years with Graves' ophthalmopathy.

This clonotype appeared a few times. V usage is TRBV15 and J usage is TRBJ2-5, with 9 bases lining up with TRBD2. Unmatched junction bases numbered 4, after V lost 6 bases and J lost 5 bases. The CDR3 extends over 13 amino acids. CDR1 LNHNV and CDR2 YYDKDF come from the germline V gene (reference sequence). CDR3 nucleotide sequence: TGTGCCACCAGTCCGGCGGGAGGGGAGACCCAGTACTTC. Translating it yields CATSPAGGETQYF.

Worth noting for this clonotype: This clone may be a read error of a much larger clone one base away. This chain links TRBV29-1 with TRBJ2-5; the match to TRBD1 covers 8 bases. This CDR3 has 12 residues. The junction had 5 bases not matched to a gene; V was cut back by 7 bases and J by 4 bases. Germline loops: CDR1 SQVTM, CDR2 ANQGSEA. In DNA, the CDR3 is TGCAGCGCTTCGGACAGGGCAGAGACCCAGTACTTC. This translates into CSASDRAETQYF.

The genes are TRBV27 and TRBJ2-1, with D perhaps TRBD1 (5 bases). CDR1 is MNHEY, CDR2 SMNVEV, per germline (reference sequence). The V and J ends lost 5 bases and 10 bases respectively, with 15 bases between them. The CDR3 consists of 13 residues. CDR3 residues: CASSLSGAGEQFF. Written as DNA, the CDR3 is TGTGCCAGCAGTCTGTCCGGCGCAGGGGAGCAGTTCTTC.

V and J are TRBV25-1 and TRBJ2-7, with 9 bases lining up with TRBD2. V lost 6 bases and J lost 4; bases outside the gene matches: 7. This CDR3 region has 14 residues. The V gene's germline CDR1 is MGHDK and CDR2 SYGVNS. This CDR3 reads CASSEGGREYEQYF. The CDR3 DNA is TGTGCCAGCAGCGAGGGCGGGAGGGAATACGAGCAGTACTTC.

This clonotype was seen repeatedly, ten times or more. V gene TRBV7-9 combines with J gene TRBJ2-1; D is ambiguous. CDR1 is SEHNR, CDR2 FQNEAQ, per germline (reference sequence). The V end lost 3 bases, the J end lost 2 bases, and 11 bases lay between the germline ends. The CDR3 spans 15 residues. CDR3 loop: CASSFAGYPYNEQFF. CDR3 coding DNA: TGTGCCAGCAGCTTTGCCGGGTACCCCTACAATGAGCAGTTCTTC.

This clonotype has ten or more counts. The CDR3 DNA follows: TGTGCCAGCAGCTTAGATCTTGGTACAGGTACCTACGAGCAGTACTTC. It is translated as CASSLDLGTGTYEQYF. This chain uses TRBV11-2 with TRBJ2-7, with D maybe TRBD1 (5 bases). This CDR3 contains 16 residues. The V end lost 0 bases, the J end lost 2 bases, and 14 bases lay between the germline ends. Germline CDR1 is SGHAT and CDR2 is FQNNGV.

This clonotype was seen ten or more times. The chain has TRBV7-2 and TRBJ2-1; no firm D call. Trimming shortened V by 5 bases and J by 4 bases, and 18 bases separated the two germline ends. Germline CDR1 and CDR2: SGHTA and FQGNSA. CDR3 size: 16 residues. The CDR3 sequence is CASSPASPQVYNEQFF. The CDR3 coding sequence is TGTGCCAGCAGCCCCGCTTCCCCGCAGGTGTACAATGAGCAGTTCTTC.

This clonotype was seen a few times. The rearrangement uses TRBV5-1 and TRBJ2-7, with a tentative D call TRBD1 (6 bases). V shed 3 bases and J shed 3 bases, with 16 bases lying between them. The germline gives CDR1 SGHRS, CDR2 YFSETQ. There are 15 residues in the CDR3. The CDR3 nucleotides are TGCGCCAGCAGCTCCCCCGGGACAAGCAACTACGAGCAGTACTTC. Its protein product is CASSSPGTSNYEQYF.

This clonotype was picked up many times. J is TRBJ2-1 and V is TRBV2; 7 nucleotides agree with TRBD2. From germline, CDR1 is SNHLY and CDR2 FYNNEI. The CDR3 runs to 16 residues. J gave up 3 bases and V 4 bases, and 9 bases lay outside the gene matches. The CDR3 DNA is TGTGCCAGCAGTGGTGAGGGGAGGGCCGGCTACAATGAGCAGTTCTTC. Residues: CASSGEGRAGYNEQFF.